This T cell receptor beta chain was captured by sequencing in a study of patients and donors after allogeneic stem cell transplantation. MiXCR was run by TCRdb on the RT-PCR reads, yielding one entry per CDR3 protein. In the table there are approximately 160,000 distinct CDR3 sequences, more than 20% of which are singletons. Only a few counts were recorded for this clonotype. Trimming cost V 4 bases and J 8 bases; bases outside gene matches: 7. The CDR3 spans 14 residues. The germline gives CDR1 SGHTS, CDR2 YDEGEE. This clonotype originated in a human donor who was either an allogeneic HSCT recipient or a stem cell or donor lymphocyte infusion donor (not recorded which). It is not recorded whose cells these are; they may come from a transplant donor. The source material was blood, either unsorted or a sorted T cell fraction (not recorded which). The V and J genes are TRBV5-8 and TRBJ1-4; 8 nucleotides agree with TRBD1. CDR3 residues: CASSLDRGGEKLFF. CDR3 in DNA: TGTGCCAGCAGCCTAGACAGGGGTGGAGAAAAACTGTTTTTT.